This T cell receptor (beta chain) was identified during a study of T cell responses to AZD1222 COVID-19 vaccine. Points from the study as a whole: Repertoire sampling was restricted to post-peak T cell response timepoints. Vaccine-associated CD4 TCRs ranged over spike, dominating at 160-218 and 743-854. Donors skewed white British and female; clonal diversity was possibly underestimated.

Generated by immunoSEQ multiplex PCR, the TCRdb table keeps only in-frame clones and is missing some. The data show about 88,000 clones, 90% seen once. As for this clone: Antigen: not known.

The receptor's source is an adult who received the AZD1222 COVID-19 vaccine. Specimen: peripheral blood, collected 28 days after the second AZD1222 dose.

The CDR3, as DNA: TGTGCCAGCAAAACAGGGTTATCGGTCGAAAAACTGTTTTTT. Translated: CASKTGLSVEKLFF. V and J are TRBV27 and TRBJ1-4, with D perhaps TRBD1 (6 bases). V was pared by 7 bases and J by 8 bases, with 17 bases between. Germline V gene data show CDR1 as MNHEY and CDR2 as SMNVEV (reference sequence). This CDR3 has 14 amino acids.